This T cell receptor beta chain was retrieved from a study of blood T cell repertoires in COVID-19 (dated by TCRdb to about 2020). A note on the overall study: The collaborator samples originated in the United States, Italy and Spain and spanned the acute and convalescent phases of COVID-19. A freely available public database, intended as a resource for researchers studying the immune response to SARS-CoV-2, is where the repertoires were released. The material from the prospective study consisted of cDNA or gDNA derived from T cells, B-cell-depleted T cells, or PBMCs. Where HLA class I and class II types were available, the types were taken from metadata supplied by the sample provider, not from assay-based typing. Samples came from the ongoing ImmuneRACE study (first 160 participants) plus 1,254 subjects from 6 global collaborators. Deeply sampled blood TCRbeta repertoires from subjects exposed to, actively infected with, or recovered from COVID-19 were included in the dataset. A de-identified subject ID, COVID-19 status, age in years and sex were almost always included in the sample metadata.

The investigation overall reported the following: Clinical and demographic metadata were provided uncurated, with the amount varying by source and participant.

Each collaborating institution followed its own protocols to collect whole blood in K2EDTA tubes. For TCRbeta analysis, collaborators shipped samples as frozen whole blood, isolated PBMCs, or DNA extracted from either of those sample types. The cysteine opens and the phenylalanine closes a CDR3 of 14 amino acids. The entry retains the CDR3 DNA only, 42 bases that are in frame from base 1. CDR1 and CDR2, per the germline V gene (reference sequence), are MNHEY and SMNVEV. V and J are truncated by 6 bases and 3 bases respectively, leaving an intervening sequence of 15 bases. Of note for this clone: Its specific antigen is unknown. Base qualities are not recorded, but no much larger clone differs from it by a single base.

TCRbeta CDR3 regions were amplified from genomic DNA by means of the immunoSEQ Assay, a bias-controlled multiplex PCR. Per the authors' processing: Nucleated cell counts per sample were estimated from amplification of reference gene primers within the assay. To quantify the absolute abundance of each unique TCRbeta CDR3 rearrangement, sequence reads were collapsed and filtered. For each sample, productive Simpson clonality was calculated as the square root of Simpson's diversity index across productive rearrangements. TCRdb's version of the immuneACCESS table is confined to in-frame rearrangements and falls short of the full clone set. An unresolved V gene accounts for under half of the shortfall where checked; the remainder is of unknown origin. The DNA gave D and trimming, while V, J and clone size come from that table. The sample yields some 57,000 clones; more than 90% were counted once. Roughly 6.5% of the sample belongs to the ten largest clones.

This TCR derives from a man aged 45-60 years with active COVID-19. Recombination connected TRBV27 to TRBJ2-7; a tentative D match to TRBD1 spans 6 bases. Material: peripheral blood. The sequenced DNA is TGTGCCAGCAGATTGACAGGTTCGAACTACGAGCAGTACTTC. It codes for CASRLTGSNYEQYF.